A single sample gave rise to the 12 T cell receptor beta chains below, sequenced in a study of T cells in Graves' hyperthyroidism and ophthalmopathy. TCR beta CDR3 region amplification was performed from RNA transcripts. HTBI primers were employed in a first-round RT-PCR of the TCR CDR3. Each CDR3 protein is one row after TCRdb ran MiXCR on the multiplex PCR reads. The table lists 400,000 to 550,000 distinct CDR3 sequences, approximately 14% of them singletons, with around a sixth in the top ten. The sequenced material came from blood. The origin of the receptors is a woman between 18 and 29 years old with Graves' hyperthyroidism.

Turning to this clonotype: One base away lies a much larger clone, so this may be a sequencing read error. This chain uses TRBV2 with TRBJ1-1, with D unresolved. Germline V CDR1 and CDR2: SNHLY, FYNNEI. This CDR3 spans 13 amino acids. The CDR3 protein is CGSSEARNTEAFF. The CDR3 coding sequence is TGTGGCAGCAGTGAAGCAAGGAACACTGAAGCTTTCTTT.

This clonotype has a count of ten or more. The chain links TRBV7-3 to TRBJ1-6, with 7 nucleotides matching TRBD1. Germline trimming cut 5 bases from V and 6 bases from J; bases unmatched to any gene: 4. The CDR3 covers 14 residues. CDR1 is SGHTA, CDR2 FQGTGA, per germline. The CDR3 spells CASSPGQTNSPLHF. In nucleotides, the CDR3 is TGTGCCAGCAGCCCGGGACAGACTAATTCACCCCTCCACTTT. Full variable domain (rest looked up from reference TRBV7-3 and TRBJ1-6): GAGVSQTPSNKVTEKGKYVELRCDPISGHTALYWYRQSLGQGPEFLIYFQGTGAADDSGLPNDRFFAVRPEGSVSTLKIQRTERGDSAVYLCASSPGQTNSPLHFGNGTRLTVT.

Ten or more counts support this clonotype. This chain links TRBV11-2 with TRBJ1-4; no clear D gene. The CDR3 is made up of 16 amino acids. Germline lookup yields CDR1 SGHAT and CDR2 FQNNGV. The V end lost 3 bases, the J end lost 0 bases, and 11 bases lay between the germline ends. The CDR3 sequence: CASSLVREATNEKLFF. The CDR3 region has the DNA TGTGCCAGCAGCTTGGTGAGGGAGGCAACTAATGAAAAACTGTTTTTT.

This clonotype appeared many times. This rearrangement joins TRBV3-1 to TRBJ2-3; 11 nucleotides line up with TRBD2. CDR1 LGHDT and CDR2 YNNKEL come from the germline V gene (reference sequence). The V and J ends lost 7 bases and 3 bases, in that order; junction bases with no gene match: 21. There are 20 residues in the CDR3. In DNA, the CDR3 is TGTGCCAGCACCCCCCGGTTACTAGCGGGAGTAAGGTCGGAGACAGATACGCAGTATTTT. This translates into CASTPRLLAGVRSETDTQYF.

This clonotype was seen only a few times. The chain links TRBV10-3 to TRBJ1-3; unclear D gene. The germline gives CDR1 ENHRY, CDR2 SYGVKD. Trimming left V 6 bases short and J 6 bases short, with 6 bases between. The CDR3 sequence is 11 residues long. The CDR3 DNA is TGTGCCATCAGCCAGTCAAACACCATATATTTT. This sequence encodes CAISQSNTIYF.

V usage is TRBV4-1 and J usage is TRBJ2-5, with 7 bases matching TRBD1. J lost 5 bases, V lost 1 base, and 10 bases had no gene match. This CDR3 region has 16 residues. CDR1 is MGHRA and CDR2 is YSYEKL in the germline V gene. As DNA, the CDR3 is TGCGCCAGCAGCCAAGGGACAGGTGGGGAAACGGAGACCCAGTACTTC. It specifies CASSQGTGGETETQYF.

The rearrangement links TRBV7-9 to TRBJ1-5; tentative D call: TRBD1 (6 bases). This CDR3 has 14 residues. Germline lookup yields CDR1 SEHNR and CDR2 FQNEAQ (reference sequence). Trimming took 3 bases from V and 9 from J, leaving 15 bases between them. CDR3 sequence reads: CASSFAGGGGPQHF. CDR3 bases: TGTGCCAGCAGCTTCGCGGGGGGCGGGGGGCCCCAGCATTTT. Together with reference TRBV7-9 and TRBJ1-5, the CDR3 gives the full variable domain: DTGVSQNPRHKITKRGQNVTFRCDPISEHNRLYWYRQTLGQGPEFLTYFQNEAQLEKSRLLSDRFSAERPKGSFSTLEIQRTEQGDSAMYLCASSFAGGGGPQHFGDGTRLSIL.

There are a few counts of this clonotype. This chain connects TRBV7-3 to TRBJ2-1; TRBD2 aligns across 7 bases. This CDR3 is 16 amino acids long. Germline V gene data show CDR1 as SGHTA and CDR2 as FQGTGA. Trimming removed 2 bases from V and 0 bases from J; junction bases left unmatched: 4. The CDR3 sequence: CASSLGLADSYNEQFF. The CDR3 DNA follows: TGTGCCAGCAGCTTAGGGCTAGCGGACTCCTACAATGAGCAGTTCTTC.

This chain joins TRBV10-3 and TRBJ2-2; D gene uncertain. The germline gives CDR1 ENHRY, CDR2 SYGVKD. With 3 bases removed from V and 5 bases from J, the gap between germline ends came to 10 bases. The CDR3 runs 14 residues. The CDR3 DNA follows: TGTGCCATCAGTGAATTGGCTACGACCGGGGAGCTGTTTTTT. This gives the protein CAISELATTGELFF.

This clonotype came up a few times. V is TRBV6-1 and J is TRBJ1-6; D may be TRBD1 (6 bases). Trimming left V 5 bases short and J 6 bases short, with 11 bases between. CDR3 size: 14 residues. Germline V gene lookup returns CDR1 MNHNS and CDR2 SASEGT. For the CDR3, the DNA is TGTGCCAGCAGTAGGGAACAGGGTAATTCACCCCTCCACTTT. This gives the protein CASSREQGNSPLHF.

This clonotype was counted at least ten times. V gene TRBV29-1 combines with J gene TRBJ1-5; possibly TRBD1 for D (5 bases). V dropped 3 bases and J dropped 6 bases, with 15 bases sitting between them. Germline V gives CDR1 SQVTM, CDR2 ANQGSEA. The CDR3 runs to 14 residues. The CDR3 sequence is CSVDYGGFGQPQHF. The CDR3 DNA reads as TGCAGCGTTGACTACGGGGGGTTCGGTCAGCCCCAGCATTTT.

The V call is TRBV20-1, the J call TRBJ1-2; D is undetermined. The CDR3 sequence is 13 residues long. V shed 2 bases and J shed 7 bases, with 14 bases lying between them. Germline values: CDR1 DFQATT, CDR2 SNEGSKA (reference sequence). The CDR3 region has the DNA TGCAGTGCTAGAACCCTCCCCGAGGGTGGCTACACCTTC. Its translation is CSARTLPEGGYTF.